These T cell receptor beta chains were read from a single sample in a study of CD8 T cells in ankylosing spondylitis. TCRdb re-analysed the 5' RACE reads in MiXCR, keeping a single row per CDR3 protein. The sample lists 250,000 to 350,000 distinct CDR3 sequences, roughly 8% occurring once. The sequenced sample was blood, either unsorted or a sorted T cell fraction (not recorded which). All receptors come from a male donor with ankylosing spondylitis. The CDR3 runs from the conserved cysteine through the conserved F or W. Each record gives: V gene, J gene, D gene, clone size, CDR3 DNA, CDR3 protein. A D gene is named only where the DNA matches it firmly. Clone size is shown for a subset of rows, as once, few, many or a class of expanded clone.

TRBV10-3	TRBJ2-7	TRBD1	few	TGTGCCATCAGGGGACAGGGGCCCTACGAGCAGTACTTC	CAIRGQGPYEQYF
TRBV7-8	TRBJ1-5	-	-	TGTGCCAGCAGGGCGGCTCAAATTAATCAGCCCCAGCATTTT	CASRAAQINQPQHF
TRBV6-2/TRBV6-3	TRBJ2-1	TRBD2	many	TGTGCCAGCAGTGATGGACTAGCGGGATCTTACAATGAGCAGTTCTTC	CASSDGLAGSYNEQFF
TRBV5-1	TRBJ1-4	-	-	TGCGCCAGCAGCCCCTGGGGCAGGGAAAATGAAAAACTGTTTTTT	CASSPWGRENEKLFF
TRBV7-6	TRBJ2-7	TRBD2	-	TGTGCCAGCAGCGCAGCGGGGGAAACCTACGAGCAGTACTTC	CASSAAGETYEQYF
TRBV4-2	TRBJ2-2	-	many	TGTGCCAGCAGCCAAGATTTGGAGGGAGACACCGGGGAGCTGTTTTTT	CASSQDLEGDTGELFF
TRBV28	TRBJ2-7	TRBD1	many	TGTGCCAGCAGTTCGGGACAGGGAGCCTACGAGCAGTACTTC	CASSSGQGAYEQYF
TRBV7-9	TRBJ1-2	-	many	TGTGCCAGCAGCCCGCGTGGGAATGGCTACACCTTC	CASSPRGNGYTF
TRBV20-1	TRBJ1-5	-	few	TGCAGTGCTAGTGTAGAGTATAGCAATCAGCCCCAGCATTTT	CSASVEYSNQPQHF
TRBV12-3/TRBV12-4	TRBJ2-1	-	many	TGTGCCAGCACTGTAGGGTTAAGAGCTTACAATGAGCAGTTCTTC	CASTVGLRAYNEQFF
TRBV30	TRBJ2-5	TRBD1	-	TGTGCGTGGGGACAGTGGTGGGAGACCCAGTACTTC	CAWGQWWETQYF
TRBV20-1	TRBJ1-5	-	few	TGCAGTGCTAGCTGGGGGGTAGGTCAGCCCCAGCATTTT	CSASWGVGQPQHF
TRBV5-1	TRBJ1-1	-	few	TGCGCCAGCAGCGCCGAGGCCAACACTGAAGCTTTCTTT	CASSAEANTEAFF
TRBV20-1	TRBJ2-1	-	-	TGCAGTGCTCCGGACCTCGCAGGAACCTACAATGAGCAGTTCTTC	CSAPDLAGTYNEQFF
TRBV4-1	TRBJ2-7	TRBD2	few	TGCGCCAGCAGCCAAGTCCTAGCGGGAGGGGAGCAGTACTTC	CASSQVLAGGEQYF
TRBV18	TRBJ2-1	TRBD2	-	TGTGCCAGCTCACCAGTGATAGCGGGAGCAGGGTACAATGAGCAGTTCTTC	CASSPVIAGAGYNEQFF
TRBV19	TRBJ2-1	TRBD2	-	TGTGCCAGTAGTATATGGCTAGCGGGAGGGAGGAATGAGCAGTTCTTC	CASSIWLAGGRNEQFF
TRBV28	TRBJ2-7	-	many	TGTGCCAGCAGTTCCCCCTACGACCGTGACGAGCAGTACTTC	CASSSPYDRDEQYF
TRBV5-1	TRBJ2-3	TRBD2	many	TGCGCCAGCCGAGAGGGACTAGCGGGCGCAGATACGCAGTATTTT	CASREGLAGADTQYF
TRBV29-1	TRBJ2-1	TRBD2	many	TGCAGCACAAGTCGGGGGACTAGCGGAGACAATGAGCAGTTCTTC	CSTSRGTSGDNEQFF
TRBV9	TRBJ2-1	TRBD2	few	TGTGCCAGCAGCGGTTTAAGCGGGAGGGCTGATGAGCAGTTCTTC	CASSGLSGRADEQFF
TRBV5-6	TRBJ2-1	TRBD1	few	TGTGCCAGCAGCTGGGGACAGGCGGCCTACAATGAGCAGTTCTTC	CASSWGQAAYNEQFF
TRBV5-1	TRBJ1-6	-	few	TGCGCCAGCAGTCGAGTCGGGGATGTTGGTAATTCACCCCTCCACTTT	CASSRVGDVGNSPLHF
TRBV6-1	TRBJ2-7	TRBD1	few	TGTGCCAGCAGTCAAAGCCAGGGGGCAAGGGAGCAGTACTTC	CASSQSQGAREQYF
TRBV11-3	TRBJ1-4	-	-	TGTGCCAGCAGCCCTAGGGGAGGAGATGAAAAACTGTTTTTT	CASSPRGGDEKLFF
TRBV11-3	TRBJ2-6	-	-	TGTGCCAGCAGCATACTTAGGGGGTCTGGGGCCAACGTCCTGACTTTC	CASSILRGSGANVLTF
TRBV5-1	TRBJ2-7	TRBD1	-	TGCGCCAGCAGCTTGGCGGGACAGGGGAACGAGCAGTACTTC	CASSLAGQGNEQYF
TRBV7-3	TRBJ2-1	-	-	TGTGCCAGCAGCTTACTCTTGGGTTATGAGCAGTTCTTC	CASSLLLGYEQFF
TRBV10-3	TRBJ1-1	TRBD1	many	TGTGCCATCAGGGACAGGGAGGACACTGAAGCTTTCTTT	CAIRDREDTEAFF
TRBV5-1	TRBJ1-5	TRBD1	few	TGCGCCAGCAGCTGGGATACAGGGGCCAATCAGCCCCAGCATTTT	CASSWDTGANQPQHF
TRBV5-1	TRBJ2-5	-	few	TGCGCCAGCAGCTTGGACAGCCGGGCAGAGACCCAGTACTTC	CASSLDSRAETQYF
TRBV29-1	TRBJ2-7	-	many	TGCAGCGTTGAGAAGAGCTACGAGCAGTACTTC	CSVEKSYEQYF
TRBV5-1	TRBJ2-7	-	many	TGCGCCAGCAGCTCTGGCGACTTCACGGGAGTGGGAGAGCAGTACTTC	CASSSGDFTGVGEQYF
TRBV11-2	TRBJ2-3	-	-	TGTGCCAGCAGCCTTGTATCCGCGAGCACAGATACGCAGTATTTT	CASSLVSASTDTQYF
TRBV4-3	TRBJ2-3	TRBD2	few	TGCGCCAGCAGCCAAGATTTTTCCCTAGCGGGAACTTCGCAGTATTTT	CASSQDFSLAGTSQYF
TRBV7-3	TRBJ2-2	TRBD2	-	TGTGCCAGCAGCTTGGGACTAGGATCGGCCGGGGAGCTGTTTTTT	CASSLGLGSAGELFF
TRBV7-2	TRBJ2-3	-	few	TGTGCCAGCAGCTTAGCGTTCAGTAGCACAGATACGCAGTATTTT	CASSLAFSSTDTQYF
TRBV11-3	TRBJ2-1	-	few	TGTGCCAGCAGCCCGTCGGAGGGGGCTCTCTACAATGAGCAGTTCTTC	CASSPSEGALYNEQFF
TRBV5-1	TRBJ2-2	TRBD2	-	TGCGCCAGCAGCCCTGGACTAGCGGGAGTAGTCGGGGAGCTGTTTTTT	CASSPGLAGVVGELFF
TRBV21-1	TRBJ2-7	-	-	TGTGCCAGCAGCAATGTTGTGGGAGGGGTTTACGAGCAGTACTTC	CASSNVVGGVYEQYF
TRBV30	TRBJ1-1	-	few	TGTGCCTGCACGGGTGTTGGGACTGAAGCTTTCTTT	CACTGVGTEAFF
TRBV4-1	TRBJ2-1	-	many	TGCGCCAGCAGCCAAGAACGCACTTCGCAGTTCTTC	CASSQERTSQFF
TRBV27	TRBJ2-2	-	-	TGTGCCAGCAGTTTATCCACAGGCCCGAACACCGGGGAGCTGTTTTTT	CASSLSTGPNTGELFF
TRBV24-1	TRBJ2-3	-	-	TGTGCCACCAGTGAGGTGCAAGGAGATACGCAGTATTTT	CATSEVQGDTQYF
TRBV29-1	TRBJ2-7	TRBD1	-	TGCAGCGCAGCCCTGACAGGGGCCTACGAGCAGTACTTC	CSAALTGAYEQYF
TRBV6-5	TRBJ2-2	TRBD2	few	TGTGCCAGCAGTTACCCGAGTGCCTATAGCGGGAGGAACACCGGGGAGCTGTTTTTT	CASSYPSAYSGRNTGELFF
TRBV20-1	TRBJ2-7	TRBD2	-	TGCAGTGCTGACATCCCTGGACTAGCGGGAAACTACGAGCAGTACTTC	CSADIPGLAGNYEQYF
TRBV20-1	TRBJ2-7	TRBD2	many	TGCAGTGCTAGAGATCTGACTAGCGAAAGGGGCGAGCAGTACTTC	CSARDLTSERGEQYF
TRBV18	TRBJ2-1	TRBD2	many	TGTGCCAGCTCACCGGGACTAGCACACAATGAGCAGTTCTTC	CASSPGLAHNEQFF
TRBV12-3/TRBV12-4	TRBJ2-3	-	few	TGTGCCAGCCGCTTAGGGCTAGCGATTAGCACAGATACGCAGTATTTT	CASRLGLAISTDTQYF
TRBV30	TRBJ1-1	-	many	TGTGCCTGGGCAGGAGTGAACACTGAAGCTTTCTTT	CAWAGVNTEAFF
TRBV2	TRBJ1-1	-	-	TGTGCCAGCAGTGGCAGGGAGCGGAACACTGAAGCTTTCTTT	CASSGRERNTEAFF
TRBV6-5	TRBJ1-1	-	-	TGTGCCAGCAGTTACCCTGAAGGATATTGGCCCGGGAAGGAAGCTTTCTTT	CASSYPEGYWPGKEAFF
TRBV7-8	TRBJ2-1	-	few	TGTGCCAGCAGCGACTGGACAACCGAACGGGGGTTCTTC	CASSDWTTERGFF
TRBV4-1	TRBJ1-1	-	few	TGCGCCAGCAGCCAAGGTCCATTGGGGCCCCCGGCTTTCTTT	CASSQGPLGPPAFF
TRBV29-1	TRBJ1-4	TRBD1	few	TGCAGCGCACGTACCGGGACAGGGGAAAAACTGTTTTTT	CSARTGTGEKLFF
TRBV15	TRBJ2-2	TRBD1	few	TGTGCCACCAGCAGAGGGACAGGGGGATTGGCCGGGGAGCTGTTTTTT	CATSRGTGGLAGELFF
TRBV13	TRBJ1-2	-	-	TGTGCCAGCAGCCATGGGAGGCCGTCTAACTATGGCTACACCTTC	CASSHGRPSNYGYTF
TRBV4-2	TRBJ2-5	TRBD1	few	TGTGCCAGCAGCCAGCCGGGACAGGGTAGAGAGACCCAGTACTTC	CASSQPGQGRETQYF
TRBV10-2	TRBJ2-1	TRBD1	many	TGCGCCAGCAGCCGACCGGGACAGCGCCTTTACAATGAGCAGTTCTTC	CASSRPGQRLYNEQFF